A selection of T cell receptor beta chains follows, all from one sample in a study of naive and memory T cell subsets. TCRdb fed the UMI-ligation and nested PCR reads into MiXCR, producing one record per CDR3 protein. The sample includes 70,000 to 95,000 distinct CDR3 sequences, about 6.5% of them seen just once. Sequenced sample: central memory CD4+ T cells from blood. Receptor source: a human donor in good health. Each CDR3 is given with its conserved first and last residue. The order of the fields is clone size, J gene, D gene, CDR3 length, V gene, CDR3 DNA, CDR3 protein. A D gene is named only where the DNA matches it firmly. Only some rows state a clone size, as once, few, many or a class for expanded clones.

many	TRBJ2-1	TRBD1	14	TRBV29-1	TGCAGCGTTGTACGGGACAGGGGGCACAATGAGCAGTTCTTC	CSVVRDRGHNEQFF
-	TRBJ2-2	-	14	TRBV5-4	TGTGCCAGCAGCTTGGTACAGGGCGCCGGGGAGCTGTTTTTT	CASSLVQGAGELFF
many	TRBJ1-3	-	14	TRBV7-9	TGTGCCAGCAGCGAGGGGAGCTCTGGAAACACCATATATTTT	CASSEGSSGNTIYF
many	TRBJ1-3	-	15	TRBV5-4	TGTGCCAGCAGCTTGCGGGCGCAGGCTGGAAACACCATATATTTT	CASSLRAQAGNTIYF
many	TRBJ1-1	-	16	TRBV7-2	TGTGCCAGCAGCTCCACAGAGAGGTCCCGGAACACTGAAGCTTTCTTT	CASSSTERSRNTEAFF
many	TRBJ1-2	TRBD1	13	TRBV30	TGTGCCTGGAGAGGGACAGCCGACTATGGCTACACCTTC	CAWRGTADYGYTF
few	TRBJ2-1	TRBD2	16	TRBV11-2	TGTGCCAGCAGCTTAGAGCTACTAGCGGGGATGAATGAGCAGTTCTTC	CASSLELLAGMNEQFF
-	TRBJ1-6	-	11	TRBV21-1	TGTGCCAGCAGCAATCTTTCACCCCTCCACTTT	CASSNLSPLHF
few	TRBJ2-5	-	14	TRBV9	TGTGCCAGCAGCGCCGATCCGTACCAAGAGACCCAGTACTTC	CASSADPYQETQYF
many	TRBJ2-3	-	14	TRBV20-1	TGCAGTGCCCCCCGGCCGGGGCCCATAGATACGCAGTATTTT	CSAPRPGPIDTQYF
medium-sized	TRBJ1-3	-	15	TRBV4-3	TGCGCCAGCAGCCAAGATACAAGTGCAGGAAACACCATATATTTT	CASSQDTSAGNTIYF
many	TRBJ2-1	-	11	TRBV19	TGTGCCAGTAGTATGACTCGGGAGCAGTTCTTC	CASSMTREQFF
many	TRBJ1-6	-	14	TRBV12-3/TRBV12-4	TGTGCCAGCAGTTCTAACAGGGATAATTCACCCCTCCACTTT	CASSSNRDNSPLHF
many	TRBJ1-1	-	18	TRBV7-9	TGTGCCAGCAGACCTCCGAGTGTAGGGCAGGGGAAACACACTGAAGCTTTCTTT	CASRPPSVGQGKHTEAFF
-	TRBJ2-1	-	18	TRBV4-1	TGCGCCAGCAGCCAACCCACCGGCAGGGGACGGGCCTACAATGAGCAGTTCTTC	CASSQPTGRGRAYNEQFF
few	TRBJ2-3	TRBD2	14	TRBV20-1	TGCAGTGCCCGGGGGGGGTGGCGCACAGATACGCAGTATTTT	CSARGGWRTDTQYF
many	TRBJ1-3	-	15	TRBV7-2	TGTGCCAGCAGCTTAAGGACAGCAGCTGGAAACACCATATATTTT	CASSLRTAAGNTIYF
many	TRBJ1-1	-	14	TRBV20-1	TGCAGTGCCCCCAGTGGAGGAGTGAACACTGAAGCTTTCTTT	CSAPSGGVNTEAFF
-	TRBJ2-1	-	13	TRBV2	TGTGCCAGCAGAAACGCCAGGGAGAATGAGCAGTTCTTC	CASRNARENEQFF
-	TRBJ1-1	-	17	TRBV20-1	TGCAGTGCTAAACCCCAGGGTGGTTCGCGCATGAACACTGAAGCTTTCTTT	CSAKPQGGSRMNTEAFF
many	TRBJ2-3	-	15	TRBV20-1	TGCAGTGCTGCCCCATGGCGGGTGGGCGCAGATACGCAGTATTTT	CSAAPWRVGADTQYF
many	TRBJ2-3	-	15	TRBV21-1	TGTGCCAGCATAATCCTAGCGGAGGCACGGGATACGCAGTATTTT	CASIILAEARDTQYF
many	TRBJ1-1	-	14	TRBV6-2/TRBV6-3	TGTGCCAGCAGTTACCTGGCCCCGAACACTGAAGCTTTCTTT	CASSYLAPNTEAFF
many	TRBJ2-5	TRBD2	14	TRBV7-2	TGTGCCAGCAGCTTACCGGGGGGGCAGGAGACCCAGTACTTC	CASSLPGGQETQYF
many	TRBJ1-5	TRBD1	17	TRBV12-3/TRBV12-4	TGTGCCAGCACCCCTGGTTCGGGACAGGCAAGCAATCAGCCCCAGCATTTT	CASTPGSGQASNQPQHF
many	TRBJ1-5	-	14	TRBV20-1	TGCAGTGCTGCCACCAGGGGTGGCAATCAGCCCCAGCATTTT	CSAATRGGNQPQHF
-	TRBJ1-6	TRBD1	16	TRBV20-1	TGCAGTGCTAGAGAAACAGGGGGGTCTATGAATTCACCCCTCCACTTT	CSARETGGSMNSPLHF
-	TRBJ2-2	TRBD2	13	TRBV24-1	TGTGCCACGTGGACTAGCGCAACCGGGGAGCTGTTTTTT	CATWTSATGELFF
many	TRBJ1-4	TRBD1	14	TRBV28	TGTGCCAGCAGGCCCACCGGGACAGGGTCCAAACTGTTTTTT	CASRPTGTGSKLFF
many	TRBJ1-5	-	13	TRBV15	TGTGCCACCAGCAGAGTCCGGGGTCAGCCCCAGCATTTT	CATSRVRGQPQHF
many	TRBJ2-6	TRBD1	18	TRBV12-3/TRBV12-4	TGTGCCAGCAGAAACTTAGGGACAGGGTATGCTGGGGCCAACGTCCTGACTTTC	CASRNLGTGYAGANVLTF
few	TRBJ1-1	-	14	TRBV29-1	TGCAGCGTTGATACGGGGTTAATGAACACTGAAGCTTTCTTT	CSVDTGLMNTEAFF
many	TRBJ2-1	-	16	TRBV27	TGTGCCAGCAGTCAGGGGACGGCCAATTACGACAATGAGCAGTTCTTC	CASSQGTANYDNEQFF
many	TRBJ2-3	-	15	TRBV24-1	TGTGCCACCAGTGATAGAGCGAAAACATCAGATACGCAGTATTTT	CATSDRAKTSDTQYF
-	TRBJ2-2	-	15	TRBV20-1	TGCAGTGCTAGAGGTCGGCCGGGGAGCACCGGGGAGCTGTTTTTT	CSARGRPGSTGELFF
few	TRBJ1-4	TRBD1	12	TRBV5-1	TGCGCCAGCAGCCGGACAGGAGAAAAACTGTTTTTT	CASSRTGEKLFF
-	TRBJ2-3	TRBD2	12	TRBV29-1	TGCAGCGTTACGGGAGGGACAGATACGCAGTATTTT	CSVTGGTDTQYF
many	TRBJ2-2	-	15	TRBV28	TGTGCCAGCAGTACCCCCGAGAACCCCACCGGGGAGCTGTTTTTT	CASSTPENPTGELFF
-	TRBJ2-5	-	16	TRBV7-9	TGTGCCAGCAGCCCCGAGTGGACGGGGCTTCAAGAGACCCAGTACTTC	CASSPEWTGLQETQYF
-	TRBJ2-7	-	12	TRBV24-1	TGTGCCACCAGTGCCGGCTCCTACGAGCAGTACTTC	CATSAGSYEQYF
many	TRBJ1-1	-	14	TRBV28	TGTGCCAGCAGTCCTGGGACCTTTAACACTGAAGCTTTCTTT	CASSPGTFNTEAFF
-	TRBJ2-7	TRBD2	16	TRBV7-2	TGTGCCAGCAGCTTAGCGATAGCGGGAGGGGTTCGCGAGCAGTACTTC	CASSLAIAGGVREQYF
few	TRBJ1-1	-	13	TRBV6-2/TRBV6-3	TGTGCCAGCAGTTACTACAGGGACACTGAAGCTTTCTTT	CASSYYRDTEAFF
-	TRBJ2-2	TRBD1	14	TRBV5-4	TGTGCCAGCAGCACGTACAGGGGCACCGGGGAGCTGTTTTTT	CASSTYRGTGELFF
-	TRBJ2-3	-	13	TRBV30	TGTGCCTGGAGTCCCCGGACAGCAGATACGCAGTATTTT	CAWSPRTADTQYF
many	TRBJ1-5	TRBD1	20	TRBV7-6	TGTGCCAGCAGCTTAGATACACAGGGGCTGGGGGTTTTCGCCAATCAGCCCCAGCATTTT	CASSLDTQGLGVFANQPQHF
many	TRBJ2-7	TRBD2	14	TRBV18	TGTGCCAGCTCACCGACTAGCGGAGGAAGCGAGCAGTACTTC	CASSPTSGGSEQYF
few	TRBJ1-1	-	13	TRBV12-3/TRBV12-4	TGTGCCAGCAGTTTAAGCAGGGCCACTGAAGCTTTCTTT	CASSLSRATEAFF
many	TRBJ1-2	-	13	TRBV12-3/TRBV12-4	TGTGCCAGCGCCCCACAGGGAGTTGGTGGCTACACCTTC	CASAPQGVGGYTF
many	TRBJ1-2	-	15	TRBV7-9	TGTGCCAGCAACCTGGCCGGGACGAAAAACTATGGCTACACCTTC	CASNLAGTKNYGYTF
-	TRBJ2-7	-	15	TRBV7-2	TGTGCCAGCCGCCTTCGGAACCACTACGCCTACGAGCAGTACTTC	CASRLRNHYAYEQYF
-	TRBJ2-3	TRBD1	15	TRBV7-2	TGTGCCAGCAGCTTAATGGCAGGGGGCGCAGATACGCAGTATTTT	CASSLMAGGADTQYF
many	TRBJ1-2	TRBD1	13	TRBV12-3/TRBV12-4	TGTGCCAGCAGTTTACGACAGGGGGATGGCTACACCTTC	CASSLRQGDGYTF
many	TRBJ1-5	TRBD1	16	TRBV7-2	TGTGCCAGCAGCTTACAGGCAGGACAGGGGCGTCAGACCCAGCATTTT	CASSLQAGQGRQTQHF
few	TRBJ1-1	-	17	TRBV19	TGTGCCAGTAGTATAAGGCGGGGCCAGGGTAGTCCTGCTGAAGCTTTCTTT	CASSIRRGQGSPAEAFF
many	TRBJ1-1	TRBD1	16	TRBV6-2/TRBV6-3	TGTGCCAGCAGCACGATTCTACAGGGGAGAGAGGCTGAAGCTTTCTTT	CASSTILQGREAEAFF
few	TRBJ1-5	-	17	TRBV30	TGTGCCTGGGGACACGACCCCCGGGACCGGTTCATTCGGCCCCAGCATTTT	CAWGHDPRDRFIRPQHF
-	TRBJ2-2	-	15	TRBV7-9	TGTGCCACTGATAAGGGCCTGGGAACCGCCGGGGAGCTGTTTTTT	CATDKGLGTAGELFF
-	TRBJ1-2	TRBD1	16	TRBV20-1	TGCAGTGCTGCACCAACAGGGGCGAACACGGTCTCTGGCTACACCTTC	CSAAPTGANTVSGYTF
-	TRBJ1-5	-	16	TRBV18	TGTGCCAGCTCACCGTCGACAGGATCCTCGAATCAGCCCCAGCATTTT	CASSPSTGSSNQPQHF